Listed below are T cell receptor beta chains from one sample, sequenced in a study of blood T cell repertoires in COVID-19. Assay used: immunoSEQ multiplex PCR; TCRdb lists only in-frame clones, some missing. The sample holds 300,000 to 450,000 clones; roughly 90% are singletons and the top ten take around 3%. The sample consisted of peripheral blood. These receptors came from a woman in her thirties with COVID-19, enrolled during active disease. The conserved cysteine and the conserved F or W are not part of the CDR3 here. The D gene is left open where the match is weak. Size is omitted from some rows. Given values are once, few, many or a class for expanded clones.

TRBJ1-4,TRBD1,TRBV19,NA,ASSTPGQGLRSEKLF
TRBJ2-5,NA,TRBV6-2/TRBV6-3,NA,ASSYASDSTRETQY
TRBJ1-3,NA,TRBV3-1/TRBV3-2,few,ASSQPRLVVGNTIY
TRBJ2-7,TRBD1,TRBV7-9,NA,ASSQRTGESYEQY
TRBJ2-1,TRBD2,TRBV5-8,NA,ASSLKLAGGFNEQF
TRBJ2-2,TRBD2,TRBV18,NA,ASSPKTSGTGELF
TRBJ2-6,NA,TRBV25-1,NA,ASSPGSGYSGANVLT
TRBJ2-3,NA,TRBV27,NA,ASSLFVPPQRGGTDTQY
TRBJ1-4,NA,TRBV19,NA,ASSTRREPNEKLF
TRBJ2-5,TRBD2,TRBV6-5,once,ASRQRGAGETQY
TRBJ1-2,NA,TRBV27,once,ASSLSGRPGDYGYT
TRBJ1-1,NA,TRBV3-1/TRBV3-2,NA,ASSQGLVPRWTEAF
TRBJ2-3,TRBD2,TRBV7-9,NA,ASSLAVTSGGDTQY
TRBJ2-2,NA,TRBV4-3,NA,ASSQGWFGPAAKSTGELF
TRBJ1-2,TRBD1,TRBV2,NA,ASSETGHHYGYT
TRBJ2-3,NA,TRBV5-4,NA,ASSPPPRGLDTDTQY
TRBJ2-1,NA,TRBV5-6,NA,ASSLAGAYNEQF
TRBJ1-2,TRBD1,TRBV24-1,NA,ATSGGPGQGLGVLYGYT
TRBJ1-1,TRBD1,TRBV2,NA,ASSRQGLNTEAF
TRBJ1-4,NA,TRBV7-8,NA,ASSPRRVRANEKLF
TRBJ2-1,TRBD2,TRBV10-1,NA,ASSEQGTSGGSEKF
TRBJ1-2,NA,TRBV7-9,NA,ASSLASTGSYGYT
TRBJ1-1,NA,TRBV27,NA,ASRSLGGPAF
TRBJ1-1,NA,TRBV6-2/TRBV6-3,NA,ASSYTRGTEAF
TRBJ1-3,NA,TRBV28,NA,ASSYKPTGGNTIY
TRBJ1-5,TRBD1,TRBV6-5,NA,ASSPDRGRDQPQH
TRBJ2-4,TRBD1,TRBV28,NA,ASSRDREQVKNIQY
TRBJ2-6,NA,TRBV18,once,ASSSDSPSGANVLT
TRBJ2-3,TRBD2,TRBV4-2,few,ASSQELAGGPADTQY
TRBJ2-5,TRBD2,TRBV5-3,NA,ARSLRLAGVGRTQY
TRBJ2-6,NA,TRBV7-2,NA,ANIKRGSYSGANVLT
TRBJ2-3,TRBD2,TRBV30,NA,ASGDGTTLDTQY
TRBJ1-2,TRBD1,TRBV6-2/TRBV6-3,NA,ASSQGQFDGYT
TRBJ1-4,TRBD1,TRBV27,NA,ASSSTWGQREKLF
TRBJ2-3,NA,TRBV29-1,NA,SVEARGGALDTQY
TRBJ2-3,TRBD2,TRBV7-9,NA,ASSLGVAGGPSDTQY
TRBJ2-7,TRBD1,TRBV7-2,NA,ASSKTGGRTYEQY
TRBJ2-3,NA,TRBV5-1,once,ASSLASVSTDTQY
TRBJ2-5,TRBD1,TRBV6-5,NA,ASSKAGGFETQY
TRBJ2-2,TRBD1,TRBV28,NA,ASSFLGQGSIGELF
TRBJ2-3,TRBD1,TRBV27,NA,ASSLWRTGEGLTDTQY
TRBJ1-6,TRBD1,TRBV2,NA,ASTLDRGNSPLH
TRBJ2-1,NA,TRBV7-7,NA,ASSVDRRNNEQF
TRBJ2-3,TRBD2,TRBV19,once,ASRREGVTDTQY
TRBJ1-3,NA,TRBV29-1,NA,SVVGQSGNTIY
TRBJ1-2,TRBD1,TRBV18,NA,ASSPPGTESYGYT
TRBJ1-2,NA,TRBV6-5,NA,ASSYGAVDGYT
TRBJ2-2,NA,TRBV5-1,NA,ASSPLTATNTGELF
TRBJ1-3,NA,TRBV3-1/TRBV3-2,NA,ASSPAGRSGNTIY
TRBJ2-3,NA,TRBV3-1/TRBV3-2,NA,ASSQGGADTQY
TRBJ2-4,TRBD1,TRBV5-8,NA,ASSLTGGGGKNIQY
TRBJ1-1,NA,TRBV6-2/TRBV6-3,NA,ASSYELNTEAF
TRBJ2-1,TRBD2,TRBV20-1,NA,SASGLAAHNEQF
TRBJ2-1,NA,TRBV5-6,NA,ASSLLGENPYNEQF
TRBJ2-1,TRBD1,TRBV12-3/TRBV12-4,NA,ASRRTGEYEQF